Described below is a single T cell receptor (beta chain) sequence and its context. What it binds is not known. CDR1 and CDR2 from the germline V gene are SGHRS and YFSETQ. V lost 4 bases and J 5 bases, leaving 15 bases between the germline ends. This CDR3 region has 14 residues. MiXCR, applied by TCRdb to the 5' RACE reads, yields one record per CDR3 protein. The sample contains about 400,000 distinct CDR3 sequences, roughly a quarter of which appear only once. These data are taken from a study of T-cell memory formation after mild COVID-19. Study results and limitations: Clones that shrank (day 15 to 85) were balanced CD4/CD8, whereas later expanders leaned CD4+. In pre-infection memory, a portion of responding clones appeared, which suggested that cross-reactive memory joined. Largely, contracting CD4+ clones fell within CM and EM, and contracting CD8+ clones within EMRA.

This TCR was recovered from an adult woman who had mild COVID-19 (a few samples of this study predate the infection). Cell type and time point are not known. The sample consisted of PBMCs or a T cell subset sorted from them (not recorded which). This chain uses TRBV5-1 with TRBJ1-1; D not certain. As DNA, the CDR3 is TGCGCCAGCAGCCCGCTGATCTCAGAGACTGAAGCTTTCTTT. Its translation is CASSPLISETEAFF.